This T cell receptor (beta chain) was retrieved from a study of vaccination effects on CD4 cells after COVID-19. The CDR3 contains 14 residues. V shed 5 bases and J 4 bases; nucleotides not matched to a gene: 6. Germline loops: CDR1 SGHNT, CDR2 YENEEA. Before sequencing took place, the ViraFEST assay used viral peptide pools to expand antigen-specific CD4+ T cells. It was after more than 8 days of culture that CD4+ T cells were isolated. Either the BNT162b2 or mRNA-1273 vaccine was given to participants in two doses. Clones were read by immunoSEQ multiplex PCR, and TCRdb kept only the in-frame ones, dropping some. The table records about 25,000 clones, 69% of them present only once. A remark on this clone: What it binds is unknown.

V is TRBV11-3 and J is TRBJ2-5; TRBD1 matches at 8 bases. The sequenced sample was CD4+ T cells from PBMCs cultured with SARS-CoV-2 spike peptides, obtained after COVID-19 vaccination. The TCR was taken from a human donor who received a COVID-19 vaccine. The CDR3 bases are TGTGCCAGCAGCCTATCTCAGGGGGCAGAGACCCAGTACTTC. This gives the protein CASSLSQGAETQYF.